Detailed here is one TCR beta chain. The antigen remains undetermined. Germline V gene sequence: CDR1 SGHRS, CDR2 YFSETQ. V shed 4 bases and J 6 bases; nucleotides not matched to a gene: 11. This CDR3 comprises 15 residues. The data derive from a study of cytomegalovirus exposure and HLA in healthy donors. The PCR had 60 Vbeta and 13 Jbeta primers. Produced via immunoSEQ multiplex PCR; TCRdb's table is partial and in-frame only. This repertoire shows approximately 160,000 clones, about 80% found once; its top ten account for less than 9%. General study points: Owing to their indistinguishability, certain V segments, notably TRBV6-2 and TRBV6-3, were excluded. Reports indicated that the classifier achieved high specificity and sensitivity in diagnosing cytomegalovirus status. From TCR beta sequences, most subjects' HLA-A and HLA-B alleles were reportedly predicted accurately.

The rearrangement links TRBV5-1 to TRBJ1-1; 8 bases match TRBD1. This clonotype originated in a man younger than 45 in good health and CMV-seropositive. Material: PBMCs. This chain's CDR3 is CASSTDRVSESEAFF. The CDR3 nucleotides are TGCGCCAGCAGCACGGACAGGGTGTCTGAGTCTGAAGCTTTCTTT.